This T cell receptor (beta chain) was documented in a study of T cells of healthy individuals. TCRdb ran MiXCR on the 5' RACE reads and lists one entry per CDR3 protein. This sample carries tens of thousands of distinct CDR3 sequences, 3.5% to 5.5% of them seen once, and the ten largest clones take 9% to 10%. The germline V gene encodes CDR1 MRHNA and CDR2 SNTAGT. Losses at the gene ends were 3 bases for V and 10 bases for J; bases not matched to a gene: 6. This CDR3 contains 14 residues. In its sample, this clonotype was seen many times. This rearrangement joins TRBV6-4 to TRBJ2-1; 10 nucleotides align to TRBD2. The receptor comes from a human donor in good health. CDR3 nucleotides: TGTGCCAGCAGTGATGAGCGGGAGGGGAAAGAGCAGTTCTTC. Its protein product is CASSDEREGKEQFF.